This is a list of T cell receptor beta chains from one sample in a study of CD8 T cells in ankylosing spondylitis. TCRdb ran MiXCR on the 5' RACE reads and lists one entry per CDR3 protein. The sample yields some 350,000 distinct CDR3 sequences, 14% to 15% seen once. Source material: blood, either unsorted or a sorted T cell fraction (not recorded which). These receptor sequences come from a male donor with ankylosing spondylitis or in good health (not recorded which). Each CDR3 is given with its conserved first and last residue. A D gene is named only where the DNA matches it firmly. Clone size is shown for a subset of rows, as once, few, many or a class of expanded clone.

TRBJ2-2 TRBV5-1 - - CASSLDGATGELFF TGCGCCAGCAGCTTGGACGGGGCCACCGGGGAGCTGTTTTTT
TRBJ1-1 TRBV6-5 - few CASSYYGRNGAEAFF TGTGCCAGCAGTTACTATGGGCGTAACGGGGCTGAAGCTTTCTTT
TRBJ2-3 TRBV20-1 - - CSASGSITDTQYF TGCAGTGCTAGCGGGAGTATCACAGATACGCAGTATTTT
TRBJ1-5 TRBV27 - many CASMRSGVMAGQQDQPQHF TGTGCCAGCATGAGAAGTGGGGTGATGGCAGGGCAGCAGGATCAGCCCCAGCATTTT
TRBJ2-1 TRBV15 TRBD2 few CATSRAVTSGGRPFYNEQFF TGTGCCACCAGCAGAGCGGTAACTAGCGGGGGCCGACCCTTCTACAATGAGCAGTTCTTC
TRBJ2-3 TRBV2 - once CATSLLDTQYF TGTGCCACCTCACTCCTAGATACGCAGTATTTT
TRBJ2-3 TRBV5-1 TRBD1 few CASSSRPGQGGTDTQYF TGCGCCAGCAGCTCCCGGCCGGGACAGGGGGGCACAGATACGCAGTATTTT
TRBJ1-4 TRBV11-3 TRBD1 - CASSRRTGMNEKLFF TGTGCCAGCAGCCGGCGGACAGGGATGAATGAAAAACTGTTTTTT
TRBJ1-4 TRBV30 - few CAGKQGRDEKLFF TGTGCCGGAAAACAGGGCCGCGACGAAAAACTGTTTTTT
TRBJ1-2 TRBV29-1 TRBD1 - CSVAPAPGQSYGYTF TGCAGCGTTGCTCCAGCGCCGGGACAGAGCTATGGCTACACCTTC
TRBJ2-7 TRBV20-1 - - CSASPQEVVAYEQYF TGCAGTGCTAGTCCCCAGGAGGTGGTGGCCTACGAGCAGTACTTC
TRBJ2-5 TRBV12-3/TRBV12-4 - few CASSPRTSQGETQYF TGTGCCAGCAGTCCGCGCACGTCCCAGGGGGAGACCCAGTACTTC
TRBJ2-7 TRBV4-1 - few CASSQERNEQYF TGCGCCAGCAGCCAAGAACGGAACGAGCAGTACTTC
TRBJ2-2 TRBV3-1 - few CASSQEGAPAGELFF TGTGCCAGCAGCCAAGAAGGGGCTCCGGCCGGGGAGCTGTTTTTT
TRBJ2-5 TRBV12-3/TRBV12-4 - few CASSFLRGEGTQYF TGTGCCAGCAGTTTCCTTAGGGGGGAGGGGACCCAGTACTTC
TRBJ2-1 TRBV12-3/TRBV12-4 TRBD2 few CASSLGLAGGWQFF TGTGCCAGCAGTTTAGGACTAGCGGGAGGTTGGCAGTTCTTC
TRBJ1-2 TRBV27 - many CASSLRGDGYTF TGTGCCAGCAGTTTAAGAGGGGATGGCTACACCTTC
TRBJ2-2 TRBV3-1 TRBD2 - CASSTRTSGLSTGELFF TGTGCCAGCAGCACCCGGACTAGCGGGTTGTCCACCGGGGAGCTGTTTTTT
TRBJ2-7 TRBV18 TRBD1 few CASSPLGTGSSYEQYF TGTGCCAGCTCACCACTAGGGACAGGGAGCTCCTACGAGCAGTACTTC
TRBJ2-7 TRBV3-1 - - CASSPKQVPTYEQYF TGTGCCAGCAGCCCGAAACAGGTCCCTACTTACGAGCAGTACTTC
TRBJ2-3 TRBV3-1 - few CASSIVQGTQYF TGTGCCAGCAGCATAGTTCAGGGTACGCAGTATTTT
TRBJ2-3 TRBV30 TRBD1 - CAWSVSGTGGSGQYF TGTGCCTGGAGTGTATCAGGGACAGGGGGGTCGGGGCAGTATTTT
TRBJ2-1 TRBV4-1 - few CASRQGSGGEQFF TGCGCCAGCAGACAGGGCTCGGGCGGTGAGCAGTTCTTC
TRBJ2-1 TRBV7-9 - - CASSQDNF TGTGCCAGCAGCCAGGACAATTTC
TRBJ2-7 TRBV11-3 TRBD2 - CASSPGLADRYEQYF TGTGCCAGCAGCCCGGGACTAGCGGATCGTTACGAGCAGTACTTC
TRBJ2-7 TRBV12-3/TRBV12-4 - - CASSLKPGEIYEQYF TGTGCCAGCAGTTTAAAGCCCGGGGAGATCTACGAGCAGTACTTC
TRBJ1-5 TRBV7-2 - - CASSLSRGNNQPQHF TGTGCCAGCAGCTTATCCAGGGGTAACAATCAGCCCCAGCATTTT
TRBJ2-7 TRBV7-2 TRBD2 few CASSSQAGSYEQYF TGTGCCAGCAGCTCACAAGCGGGAAGCTACGAGCAGTACTTC
TRBJ2-3 TRBV7-2 - few CASKKATFPGTDTQYF TGTGCCAGCAAGAAGGCGACCTTTCCTGGCACAGATACGCAGTATTTT
TRBJ1-1 TRBV7-8 - - CASSPRRRLNTEAFF TGTGCCAGCAGTCCTCGACGGCGATTGAACACTGAAGCTTTCTTT
TRBJ2-5 TRBV12-3/TRBV12-4 - - CASSPLVWTIQETQYF TGTGCCAGCAGCCCGCTAGTTTGGACAATTCAAGAGACCCAGTACTTC
TRBJ2-5 TRBV29-1 - - CSVALEETQYF TGCAGCGTTGCGTTAGAAGAGACCCAGTACTTC
TRBJ2-7 TRBV3-1 TRBD2 many CASSQEGLAGGEQYF TGTGCCAGCAGCCAAGAGGGACTAGCGGGAGGTGAGCAGTACTTC
TRBJ1-2 TRBV20-1 TRBD1 few CSAREATGGSNYGYTF TGCAGTGCTAGAGAGGCGACAGGGGGTTCTAACTATGGCTACACCTTC
TRBJ2-7 TRBV10-3 TRBD1 - CAIRDTGGPYEQYF TGTGCCATCAGGGACACAGGGGGACCCTACGAGCAGTACTTC
TRBJ2-2 TRBV5-5 - few CASSPPGEYTGELFF TGTGCCAGCAGCCCTCCCGGGGAGTACACCGGGGAGCTGTTTTTT
TRBJ1-1 TRBV6-1 TRBD1 - CASSVGEGARTEAFF TGTGCCAGCAGTGTGGGGGAGGGGGCGAGGACTGAAGCTTTCTTT
TRBJ2-2 TRBV20-1 - - CSVAKNTGELFF TGCAGCGTAGCGAAAAACACCGGGGAGCTGTTTTTT
TRBJ2-1 TRBV20-1 TRBD2 - CSALRGTSSYNEQFF TGCAGTGCTTTACGTGGGACTAGCTCATACAATGAGCAGTTCTTC
TRBJ2-7 TRBV6-2/TRBV6-3 - many CASSFTYEQYF TGTGCCAGCAGCTTCACCTACGAGCAGTACTTC
TRBJ2-7 TRBV7-6 - few CASSLGAGGEQYF TGTGCCAGCAGCTTAGGAGCAGGGGGGGAGCAGTACTTC
TRBJ2-7 TRBV5-4 - few CASSLSDGGGEQYF TGTGCCAGCAGCTTGTCGGATGGGGGAGGCGAGCAGTACTTC
TRBJ2-7 TRBV11-2 - few CASSPTMASYEQYF TGTGCCAGCAGCCCAACAATGGCCTCCTACGAGCAGTACTTC
TRBJ1-2 TRBV12-3/TRBV12-4 - many CASRPGQIGYGYTF TGTGCCAGCAGGCCGGGGCAGATCGGCTATGGCTACACCTTC
TRBJ1-1 TRBV6-5 - few CASSSPAEAFF TGTGCCAGCAGCTCCCCCGCTGAAGCTTTCTTT
TRBJ2-2 TRBV5-1 - many CASSLLQDRELFF TGCGCCAGCAGCCTCCTACAGGATCGGGAGCTGTTTTTT
TRBJ2-3 TRBV7-9 - few CASSPPAVTDTQYF TGTGCCAGCAGCCCGCCCGCGGTCACAGATACGCAGTATTTT
TRBJ1-1 TRBV7-8 - few CASSRPQAGGGTEAFF TGTGCCAGCAGCCGACCGCAGGCCGGGGGCGGCACTGAAGCTTTCTTT
TRBJ2-1 TRBV20-1 TRBD2 - CSARDLGTSGNNEQFF TGCAGTGCCAGAGATTTGGGGACTAGCGGCAATAATGAGCAGTTCTTC
TRBJ2-1 TRBV5-1 TRBD1 - CASSPPTGGGGDEQFF TGCGCCAGCAGCCCCCCGACAGGGGGCGGAGGTGATGAGCAGTTCTTC
TRBJ1-1 TRBV12-5 - - CASGLGGNTEAFF TGTGCTAGTGGTTTAGGTGGAAACACTGAAGCTTTCTTT
TRBJ2-7 TRBV10-2 - - CASRYTRTYEQYF TGCGCCAGCCGATATACTCGGACGTACGAGCAGTACTTC
TRBJ1-4 TRBV6-1 TRBD1 many CASSEEGRGPYEKLFF TGTGCCAGCAGTGAAGAGGGTAGGGGGCCGTATGAAAAACTGTTTTTT
TRBJ2-2 TRBV5-1 - many CASSLQGTGELFF TGTGCCAGCAGTTTACAGGGTACCGGGGAGCTGTTTTTT
TRBJ2-2 TRBV12-3/TRBV12-4 - - CASSPSQNTGELFF TGTGCCAGCAGTCCGTCACAGAACACCGGGGAGCTGTTTTTT